These 17 T cell receptor beta chains originate from one sample sequenced in a study of shared clonotypes between healthy human individuals. Generated by immunoSEQ multiplex PCR, the TCRdb table keeps only in-frame clones and is missing some. The sample yields 900,000 to 1,200,000 clones, 75% to 85% seen once. Sequencing input: memory CD4+ T cells from PBMCs. Regarding subset: CD45RA-negative fraction. These TCRs come from a man aged 18 to 30 in good health. Some clones in this sample may be carry-over from other donors' samples.

The gene calls are TRBV5-1 and TRBJ1-4, with D unclear. Trimming left V 0 bases short and J 4 bases short, with 13 bases between. The length of the CDR3 is 16 residues. The germline gives CDR1 SGHRS, CDR2 YFSETQ. The CDR3 DNA sequence: TGCGCCAGCAGCTTGGAGCCCCTCGGGGATAATGAAAAACTGTTTTTT. Protein product: CASSLEPLGDNEKLFF.

Of note for this clone: Distinct nucleotide sequences in the sample also encode this CDR3. The chain combines TRBV5-1 with TRBJ2-1, with TRBD2 matching over 9 bases. CDR1 is SGHRS, CDR2 YFSETQ, per germline. The V gene end was trimmed by 0 bases and the J gene end by 4 bases; junction bases not matched to a gene: 2. The CDR3 is 15 residues long. The CDR3 loop is CASSLGGRDYNEQFF. The CDR3 region has the DNA TGCGCCAGCAGCTTGGGCGGGAGGGATTACAATGAGCAGTTCTTC.

The genes are TRBV28 and TRBJ2-5; no clear D gene. This CDR3 is built from 16 residues. Deletions cut 7 bases from V and 4 bases from J, with 22 bases between. Germline V gene data show CDR1 as MDHEN and CDR2 as SYDVKM. For the CDR3, the DNA is TGTGCCAGCACCCGCTCAGCCCGCAGGTTAGGAGAGACCCAGTACTTC. It translates to CASTRSARRLGETQYF. The full variable domain, completed using reference TRBV28 and TRBJ2-5, is DVKVTQSSRYLVKRTGEKVFLECVQDMDHENMFWYRQDPGLGLRLIYFSYDVKMKEKGDIPEGYSVSREKKERFSLILESASTNQTSMYLCASTRSARRLGETQYFGPGTRLLVL.

This chain links TRBV4-2 with TRBJ1-4, with D perhaps matching TRBD1 (6 bases). The CDR3 covers 19 residues. Germline V gene sequence: CDR1 LGHNA, CDR2 YNFKEQ. V dropped 0 bases and J dropped 3 bases, with 20 bases sitting between them. CDR3 amino acids: CASSQEGTRVLYSNEKLFF. CDR3 coding DNA: TGTGCCAGCAGCCAAGAAGGGACAAGGGTTTTATATTCTAATGAAAAACTGTTTTTT.

The J gene is TRBJ1-4, the V gene TRBV7-6; TRBD1 matches 8 bases. The germline V gene encodes CDR1 SGHVS and CDR2 FNYEAQ. J gave up 0 bases and V 5 bases, and 8 bases lay outside the gene matches. The CDR3 is 17 residues long. The CDR3 sequence: CASSGGQGGATNEKLFF. The CDR3 DNA follows: TGTGCCAGCAGCGGCGGACAGGGAGGGGCAACTAATGAAAAACTGTTTTTT.

This clone was seen only once. The V gene is TRBV6-6, the J gene TRBJ1-1, with no clear D. This CDR3 region has 14 residues. Germline CDR1 is MNHNY and CDR2 is SVGAGI (reference sequence). V lost 2 bases and J 1 base, leaving 8 bases between the germline ends. In DNA, the CDR3 is TGTGCCAGCAGTTACGGGAGGGAGAACACTGAAGCTTTCTTT. It yields the protein CASSYGRENTEAFF.

This clone was observed at least ten times. V is TRBV19 and J is TRBJ2-7; D is perhaps TRBD2 (6 bases). Trimming took off 5 bases at V and 4 bases at J, with 18 bases between the two ends. This CDR3 is built from 15 residues. The V gene's germline CDR1 is LNHDA and CDR2 SQIVND (reference sequence). CDR3 amino acids: CASSPQRLERYEQYF. CDR3 nucleotide sequence: TGTGCCAGTAGTCCCCAACGACTAGAACGGTACGAGCAGTACTTC.

This chain uses TRBV30 with TRBJ1-1, with TRBD1 identical over 8 bases. Trimming took 2 bases from V and 4 from J; bases not matched to a gene: 18. The CDR3 runs 18 residues. CDR1 and CDR2 (germline): GTSNPN, SVGIG (reference sequence). This CDR3 reads CAWSPRDQISQGGTEAFF. The CDR3 DNA reads TGTGCCTGGAGTCCCCGAGACCAAATATCACAGGGGGGCACTGAAGCTTTCTTT.

The chain carries TRBV12-2 and TRBJ2-7; no check of the table's D call, TRBD2, against the DNA was made. TRBV12-2 is labeled a pseudogene. This CDR3 comprises 20 residues. The CDR3 sequence: CASRLAWGISTSGITYEQYF. CDR3 bases: TGTGCAAGTCGCTTAGCGTGGGGGATCTCAACTAGCGGGATTACCTACGAGCAGTACTTC.

The chain joins TRBV2 to TRBJ1-4; D is unresolved. Looked up from germline, CDR1 is SNHLY and CDR2 is FYNNEI. V lost 8 bases, J lost 7 bases, and 17 bases lay in between. This CDR3 region has 14 residues. In nucleotides, the CDR3 is TGTGCCAGCGGAACACAGAGACAACTTGAAAAACTGTTTTTT. Its translation: CASGTQRQLEKLFF. The full variable domain, in which reference TRBV2 and TRBJ1-4 provide the parts outside the CDR3, is EPEVTQTPSHQVTQMGQEVILRCVPISNHLYFYWYRQILGQKVEFLVSFYNNEISEKSEIFDDQFSVERPDGSNFTLKIRSTKLEDSAMYFCASGTQRQLEKLFFGSGTQLSVL.

The chain employs TRBV7-9 and TRBJ2-1, with TRBD1 as a possible D gene (6 bases). CDR3 length: 12 residues. The germline V gene encodes CDR1 SEHNR and CDR2 FQNEAQ (reference sequence). The V and J ends lost 1 base and 10 bases respectively, with 8 bases between them. The CDR3: CASSLDGTEQFF. The CDR3 DNA reads as TGTGCCAGCAGCTTAGACGGGACAGAGCAGTTCTTC.

The J gene is TRBJ2-5, the V gene TRBV5-1; TRBD1 agrees at 8 bases. Germline V gene sequence: CDR1 SGHRS, CDR2 YFSETQ. V was clipped by 3 bases and J by 5 bases; unmatched bases: 9. The CDR3 extends over 15 amino acids. The CDR3 DNA sequence: TGCGCCAGCAGCTCAGGACAGGGTTTTGCGGAGACCCAGTACTTC. It codes for CASSSGQGFAETQYF.

This clone was recorded a few times. This rearrangement joins TRBV6-1 to TRBJ1-4, with D uncertain. Between the trimmed V and J ends, which lost 9 bases and 5 bases, there was a span of 16 bases. The CDR3 runs 14 residues. Germline V gives CDR1 MNHNS, CDR2 SASEGT. CDR3 DNA: TGTGCCAGTTGTTTTACAGATTCAAATGAAAAACTGTTTTTT. Protein sequence: CASCFTDSNEKLFF.

Of note for this clone: A much more abundant neighbour one base away suggests this may be a read error. The rearrangement joins TRBV4-3 to TRBJ2-1; D is uncertain. Trimming removed 0 bases from V and 10 bases from J, with 10 bases in between. The germline gives CDR1 LGHNA, CDR2 YSLEER. The CDR3 is 13 residues long. The CDR3 coding sequence is TGCGCCAGCAGCCAAGATCGGAATACCGAGCAGTTCTTC. Translated: CASSQDRNTEQFF.

The chain recombines TRBV4-2 with TRBJ2-2; D unresolved. Per germline, CDR1 LGHNA and CDR2 YNFKEQ. This CDR3 contains 13 residues. The V end lost 4 bases, the J end lost 1 base, and 4 bases lay between the germline ends. CDR3 nucleotide sequence: TGTGCCAGCAGCCGCGGGAACACCGGGGAGCTGTTTTTT. This sequence encodes CASSRGNTGELFF.

The chain couples TRBV6-1 to TRBJ1-1; D not resolved. This CDR3 is built from 13 residues. Trimming shortened V by 2 bases and J by 8 bases, and 12 bases separated the two germline ends. CDR1 and CDR2 (germline): MNHNS, SASEGT. The CDR3 reads CASSEIRAGEAFF. The CDR3 DNA follows: TGTGCCAGCAGTGAAATACGGGCCGGCGAAGCTTTCTTT.

V and J are TRBV30 and TRBJ1-5; D gene unclear. CDR3 size: 13 residues. V dropped 2 bases and J dropped 6 bases, with 11 bases sitting between them. Germline V lookup: CDR1 GTSNPN, CDR2 SVGIG (reference sequence). In DNA form, the CDR3 reads TGTGCCTGGAGTTCCAGAAACAGTCAGCCCCAGCATTTT. This sequence encodes CAWSSRNSQPQHF.